These 3 T cell receptor beta chains originate from one sample sequenced in a study of blood T cell repertoires in COVID-19. Method: immunoSEQ multiplex PCR; TCRdb's copy keeps in-frame clones and lacks some. The sample has 76,000 or so clones, roughly nine tenths seen once. The sequencing sample was made of peripheral blood. These receptors all come from a man older than 75 in a cohort sampled during active COVID-19.

This chain joins TRBV28 and TRBJ1-4, with 9 bases lining up with TRBD1. With V trimmed by 10 bases and J by 4 bases, 1 base remained unmatched. The CDR3 extends over 12 amino acids. Germline CDR1 and CDR2: MDHEN and SYDVKM. CDR3 protein: CATDRGNEKLFF. The DNA of the CDR3 is TGTGCCACGGACAGGGGTAATGAAAAACTGTTTTTT.

The V and J genes are TRBV4-3 and TRBJ2-1, with D tentatively TRBD2 (5 bases). From germline, CDR1 is LGHNA and CDR2 YSLEER. Trimming cost V 1 base and J 1 base, with 11 bases left between them. The CDR3 runs to 16 residues. Written as DNA, the CDR3 is TGCGCCAGCAGCCAAGGAGTTAGCGATTCCTACAATGAGCAGTTCTTC. It specifies CASSQGVSDSYNEQFF.

The chain uses TRBV6-1 and TRBJ1-3; D is unresolved. The ends were cut back, 1 base at V and 0 bases at J, with 10 bases in the middle. The CDR3 covers 16 residues. In germline, CDR1 is MNHNS, CDR2 SASEGT. The chain's CDR3 is CASSEVGIRSGNTIYF. The CDR3 coding sequence is TGTGCCAGCAGTGAAGTTGGCATCCGCTCTGGAAACACCATATATTTT.